The 9 T cell receptor beta chains listed next were all sequenced from one sample in a study of cytomegalovirus exposure and HLA in healthy donors. This PCR relied on a set of 60 Vbeta primers and 13 Jbeta primers. Some clones are missing from TCRdb's copy, which holds only in-frame ones; the method was immunoSEQ multiplex PCR. Of approximately 100,000 clones listed, 75% are singletons. Sequencing was done on a sample of PBMCs. Receptor source: a male donor in good health and CMV-seropositive.

In nucleotides, the CDR3 is TGTGCCAGCAGCTTCGAGGGTGGGGTTAATGAAAAACTGTTTTTT. It specifies CASSFEGGVNEKLFF. The genes are TRBV11-3 and TRBJ1-4; D unclear. The CDR3 consists of 15 residues. CDR1 and CDR2 (germline): SGHNT, YENEEA. V was cut by 3 bases and J by 4 bases, with 12 bases left in between.

The chain links TRBV7-9 to TRBJ2-5; 10 positions match TRBD1. The CDR3 loop spans 13 amino acids. Germline V gene data show CDR1 as SEHNR and CDR2 as FQNEAQ (reference sequence). J gave up 7 bases and V 5 bases, and 4 bases lay outside the gene matches. Here the CDR3 DNA reads TGTGCCAGCAGCGGGACAGGGGTGGGGACCCAGTACTTC. This translates into CASSGTGVGTQYF.

The rearrangement links TRBV19 to TRBJ2-1, with 12 bases lining up with TRBD2. The germline gives CDR1 LNHDA, CDR2 SQIVND (reference sequence). Trimming cost V 4 bases and J 6 bases; bases outside gene matches: 1. This CDR3 contains 14 residues. CDR3 sequence reads: CASSTTSGGNEQFF. The CDR3 DNA reads as TGTGCCAGTAGTACGACTAGCGGGGGCAATGAGCAGTTCTTC.

The V and J genes are TRBV6-1 and TRBJ2-7, with 8 bases identical to TRBD1. Losses at the gene ends were 5 bases for V and 3 bases for J; bases not matched to a gene: 6. This CDR3 has 14 residues. Germline CDR1 is MNHNS and CDR2 is SASEGT. The chain's CDR3 is CASSIWTGIYEQYF. DNA of the CDR3: TGTGCCAGCAGTATTTGGACAGGGATCTACGAGCAGTACTTC.

The chain uses TRBV28 and TRBJ2-3, with 7 bases lining up with TRBD1. CDR1 is MDHEN and CDR2 is SYDVKM in the germline V gene. V lost 7 bases to trimming and J lost 1 base; unmatched junction nucleotides: 11. The CDR3 contains 16 residues. Here the CDR3 reads CASNSQGTGGTDTQYF. CDR3 DNA: TGTGCCAGCAACTCCCAAGGCACAGGGGGCACAGATACGCAGTATTTT. Supplemented by reference TRBV28 and TRBJ2-3, the full variable domain reads DVKVTQSSRYLVKRTGEKVFLECVQDMDHENMFWYRQDPGLGLRLIYFSYDVKMKEKGDIPEGYSVSREKKERFSLILESASTNQTSMYLCASNSQGTGGTDTQYFGPGTRLTVL.

The chain employs TRBV7-8 and TRBJ1-3; D perhaps matches TRBD1 (6 bases). The CDR3 is 15 amino acids. Trimming pared 1 base from V and 2 bases from J, leaving 9 bases between. Germline values: CDR1 SGHVS, CDR2 FQNEAQ. The CDR3 DNA reads TGTGCCAGCAGCTTAGAGGCAGGGGCTGGAAACACCATATATTTT. This gives the protein CASSLEAGAGNTIYF.

The rearrangement joins TRBV7-9 to TRBJ1-6, with 10 bases identical to TRBD1. Per germline, CDR1 SEHNR and CDR2 FQNEAQ (reference sequence). CDR3 length: 17 residues. V trimming: 4 bases; J trimming: 8 bases; junction bases outside the gene matches: 11. The CDR3 sequence: CASSSGQGLDTDSPLHF. The CDR3 DNA sequence: TGTGCCAGCAGCTCGGGACAGGGGCTGGATACGGATTCACCCCTCCACTTT.

J is TRBJ1-2 and V is TRBV7-9; D not resolved. Trimming took 3 bases from V and 5 from J, leaving 16 bases between them. Germline lookup yields CDR1 SEHNR and CDR2 FQNEAQ (reference sequence). The CDR3 runs 15 residues. CDR3 nucleotides: TGTGCCAGCAGCTTCATCCAGGCAGAACGTTATGGCTACACCTTC. Amino acid sequence: CASSFIQAERYGYTF.

The V and J genes are TRBV30 and TRBJ2-3, with D possibly matching TRBD2 (7 bases). Between the trimmed V and J ends, which lost 4 bases and 3 bases, there was a span of 17 bases. Germline V gene lookup returns CDR1 GTSNPN and CDR2 SVGIG (reference sequence). CDR3 length: 15 amino acids. The CDR3 DNA follows: TGTGCCTGGAAATCTGGGGGGGGGACAACAGATACGCAGTATTTT. It yields the protein CAWKSGGGTTDTQYF.